Described below is a single T cell receptor (beta chain) sequence and its context. A J-beta primer mix and a sample-barcoded 5' primer were used in a second PCR of roughly 6 to 11 cycles. TCRdb reprocessed the 5' RACE reads with MiXCR, giving one entry per CDR3 protein. The sample yields 750,000 or so distinct CDR3 sequences, more than 20% seen once. This record belongs to a study of blood T cells in healthy people across ages. This CDR3 region has 14 residues. Between the trimmed V and J ends, which lost 0 bases and 2 bases, there was a span of 8 bases. Germline assignment: CDR1 LNHNV and CDR2 YYDKDF (reference sequence). These data were also filed under a second study, of T cells of mothers and their children.

The sequenced sample was blood. The chain is built from TRBV15 and TRBJ2-7; D unclear. This TCR came from a boy between 10 and 17 years old in good health. The CDR3 sequence: CATSRDLGAYEQYF. In DNA form, the CDR3 reads TGTGCCACCAGCAGAGATCTTGGAGCCTACGAGCAGTACTTC.